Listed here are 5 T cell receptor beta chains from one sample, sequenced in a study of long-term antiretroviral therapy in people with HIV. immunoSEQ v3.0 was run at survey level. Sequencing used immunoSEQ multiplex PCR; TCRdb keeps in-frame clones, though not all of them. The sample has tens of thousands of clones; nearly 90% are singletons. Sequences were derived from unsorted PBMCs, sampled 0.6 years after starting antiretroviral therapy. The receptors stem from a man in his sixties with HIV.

The chain's CDR3 is CASGWAVNRPLHF. The CDR3 nucleotides are TGTGCTAGTGGTTGGGCAGTGAATCGACCCCTCCACTTT. The chain carries TRBV12-5 and TRBJ1-6; D remains ambiguous. From germline, CDR1 is LGHNT and CDR2 FRNRAP. V was cut by 4 bases and J by 12 bases, with 13 bases left in between. There are 13 residues in the CDR3.

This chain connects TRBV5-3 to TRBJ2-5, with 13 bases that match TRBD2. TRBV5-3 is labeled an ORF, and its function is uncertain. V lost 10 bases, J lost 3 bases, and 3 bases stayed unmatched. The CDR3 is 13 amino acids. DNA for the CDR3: TGTGCCGGAGGGACTAGCGGGGAAGAGACCCAGTACTTC. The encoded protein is CAGGTSGEETQYF.

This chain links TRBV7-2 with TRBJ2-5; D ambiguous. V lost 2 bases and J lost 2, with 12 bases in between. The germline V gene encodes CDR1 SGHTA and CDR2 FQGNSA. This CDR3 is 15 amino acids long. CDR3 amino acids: CASSLLAPPQETQYF. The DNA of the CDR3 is TGTGCCAGCAGCTTATTGGCGCCTCCACAAGAGACCCAGTACTTC. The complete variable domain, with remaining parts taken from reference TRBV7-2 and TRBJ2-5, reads GAGVSQSPSNKVTEKGKDVELRCDPISGHTALYWYRQSLGQGLEFLIYFQGNSAPDKSGLPSDRFSAERTGGSVSTLTIQRTQQEDSAVYLCASSLLAPPQETQYFGPGTRLLVL.

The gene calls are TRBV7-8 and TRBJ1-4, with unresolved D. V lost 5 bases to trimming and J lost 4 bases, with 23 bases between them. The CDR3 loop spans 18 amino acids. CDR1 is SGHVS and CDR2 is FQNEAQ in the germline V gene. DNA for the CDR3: TGTGCCAGCAGCCTTCACTTCGCCGGGGTACGCTTTAATGAAAAACTGTTTTTT. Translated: CASSLHFAGVRFNEKLFF. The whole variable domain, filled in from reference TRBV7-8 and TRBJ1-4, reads GAGVSQSPRYKVAKRGQDVALRCDPISGHVSLFWYQQALGQGPEFLTYFQNEAQLDKSGLPSDRFFAERPEGSVSTLKIQRTQQEDSAVYLCASSLHFAGVRFNEKLFFGSGTQLSVL.

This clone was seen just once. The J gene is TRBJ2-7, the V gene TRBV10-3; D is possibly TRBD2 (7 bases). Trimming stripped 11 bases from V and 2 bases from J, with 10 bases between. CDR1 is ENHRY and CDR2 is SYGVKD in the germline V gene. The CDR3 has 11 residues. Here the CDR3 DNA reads TGTGCCGGCGGGGGCCCCTACGAGCAGTACTTC. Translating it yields CAGGGPYEQYF.